The clone carrying this T cell receptor beta chain has just a few counts. Its specificity is unknown. The data belong to a study of shared clonotypes between healthy human individuals. Study conclusions and caveats: Generation probabilities of non-shared clonotypes were lower (relative to those shared by all four donors).

All participating donors were Caucasian adults from Nashville, Tennessee. Germline V gives CDR1 SGHRS, CDR2 YFSETQ. CDR3 size: 14 residues. The V end was cut by 4 bases, the J end by 1 base, with 11 bases between. Template for every sorted-subset replicate PCR totaled 150 to 250 ng DNA, roughly 30,000 T cell genomes. Assay: immunoSEQ multiplex PCR; the TCRdb copy retains only in-frame clones and omits some. The data hold over a million clones, with 75% to 80% observed a single time. The clonotype was recovered from a man between 18 and 35 years old in good health. Some clones in this sample may be carry-over from other donors' samples. Sample: memory CD4+ T cells from PBMCs. Subset defined: CD45RA-negative fraction. This chain joins TRBV5-1 and TRBJ1-1; D is perhaps TRBD1 (6 bases). CDR3 in amino acids: CASSHGQPNTEAFF. The CDR3 region has the DNA TGCGCCAGCAGCCATGGACAGCCGAACACTGAAGCTTTCTTT.